Following are 25 T cell receptor beta chains from one sample sequenced in a study of blood T cells in healthy people across ages. It was with a sample-barcoded 5' primer and a J-beta primer mix that a second PCR of about 6 to 12 cycles was run. TCRdb itself ran the 5' RACE reads through MiXCR, one entry per CDR3 protein. The sample consists of over a million distinct CDR3 sequences, more than 40% of them appearing once. Sequenced: blood. These receptors were collected from a woman aged 55-69 years in good health.

The chain has TRBV28 and TRBJ2-7, with D possibly TRBD2 on 5 matching bases. Per germline, CDR1 MDHEN and CDR2 SYDVKM. The CDR3 totals 13 residues. The V and J ends lost 6 bases and 7 bases respectively, with 16 bases between them. Here the CDR3 reads CASRTGIPGEQYF. CDR3 nucleotide sequence: TGTGCCAGCAGGACCGGGATTCCCGGGGAGCAGTACTTC.

V is TRBV7-8 and J is TRBJ2-7, with D tentatively TRBD1 (5 bases). Germline V gene sequence: CDR1 SGHVS, CDR2 FQNEAQ. The CDR3 runs 13 residues. The ends were cut back, 3 bases at V and 2 bases at J, with 8 bases in the middle. The CDR3 spells CASSFRQPYEQYF. CDR3 in DNA: TGTGCCAGCAGCTTTCGACAGCCCTACGAGCAGTACTTC.

The chain couples TRBV20-1 to TRBJ1-1, with no clear D. Germline V gene data show CDR1 as DFQATT and CDR2 as SNEGSKA (reference sequence). Trimming stripped 6 bases from V and 2 bases from J, with 13 bases between. The CDR3 is 13 residues long. CDR3 in amino acids: CSATRGINTEAFF. As DNA, the CDR3 is TGCAGTGCGACGCGGGGTATTAACACTGAAGCTTTCTTT.

This clonotype was seen a handful of times. The chain carries TRBV5-1 and TRBJ2-3, with 14 bases fitting TRBD2. The germline gives CDR1 SGHRS, CDR2 YFSETQ. This CDR3 has 14 amino acids. Germline trimming cut 5 bases from V and 7 bases from J; bases unmatched to any gene: 3. CDR3 sequence (DNA): TGCGCCAGCAGTGGGACTAGCGGGAGAAATACGCAGTATTTT. It encodes CASSGTSGRNTQYF.

J is TRBJ2-1 and V is TRBV20-1; D is undetermined. The CDR3 is 11 amino acids. Germline V gene sequence: CDR1 DFQATT, CDR2 SNEGSKA (reference sequence). V lost 3 bases and J lost 12, with 12 bases in between. The CDR3 protein is CSASTLKSQFF. Written as DNA, the CDR3 is TGCAGTGCTAGTACCCTTAAATCGCAGTTCTTC.

This sequence joins TRBV25-1 and TRBJ1-2; D gene uncertain. V was clipped by 8 bases and J by 5 bases, with 18 bases between them. The germline V gene has CDR1 MGHDK and CDR2 SYGVNS. The CDR3 is 14 residues long. The CDR3 region has the DNA TGTGCCAGCCGAACGGGCGGGGAGCAGTATGGCTACACCTTC. It encodes CASRTGGEQYGYTF.

The chain joins TRBV28 to TRBJ2-3, with 7 bases lining up with TRBD2. J gave up 5 bases and V 1 base, and 12 bases lay outside the gene matches. Germline assignment: CDR1 MDHEN and CDR2 SYDVKM. There are 17 residues in the CDR3. The CDR3 bases are TGTGCCAGCAGTTTATCGGCGGGAGTGGGGTTTGGAGATACGCAGTATTTT. Amino acids: CASSLSAGVGFGDTQYF.

Only a few counts were recorded for this clonotype. This chain uses TRBV20-1 with TRBJ2-4; 8 bases match TRBD1. Germline V CDR1 and CDR2: DFQATT, SNEGSKA (reference sequence). The CDR3 length is 15 residues. V gave up 6 bases and J gave up 0 bases; unmatched junction bases: 7. The CDR3 bases are TGCAGTGCCGAGGACAGGGACCGAGCCAAAAACATTCAGTACTTC. Its protein is CSAEDRDRAKNIQYF.

This clonotype was counted a few times. The chain is built from TRBV20-1 and TRBJ1-2, with no clear D. The V gene lost 6 bases and the J gene lost 4 bases, with 12 bases spanning the gap. Per the germline V gene, CDR1 is DFQATT and CDR2 is SNEGSKA (reference sequence). The CDR3 consists of 12 residues. In DNA form, the CDR3 reads TGCAGTGCGGAGGATACCCTCTATGGCTACACCTTC. Residues: CSAEDTLYGYTF.

This clonotype showed up many times. At one end the junction does not follow the germline gene, possibly because of a read error. The J gene is TRBJ2-1, the V gene TRBV5-1; 12 bases agree with TRBD2. This CDR3 has 14 residues. Per germline, CDR1 SGHRS and CDR2 YFSETQ. As DNA, the CDR3 is TGTGCCAGCAGCCGGACTAGCGGGAACAATGAGCAGTTCTTC. It is translated as CASSRTSGNNEQFF.

The rearrangement links TRBV24-1 to TRBJ2-3; 11 nucleotides align to TRBD1. V lost 4 bases to trimming and J lost 5 bases; unmatched junction nucleotides: 4. CDR3 size: 15 residues. Germline CDR1 KGHDR, CDR2 SFDVKD. The CDR3 reads CATSERGQGGDTQYF. CDR3 in DNA: TGTGCCACCAGTGAAAGGGGACAGGGGGGAGATACGCAGTATTTT.

The chain employs TRBV10-3 and TRBJ1-1, with a weak D call TRBD1 (6 bases). From germline, CDR1 is ENHRY and CDR2 SYGVKD. V lost 6 bases to trimming and J lost 1 base, with 15 bases between them. The CDR3 sequence is 15 residues long. In DNA, the CDR3 is TGTGCCATCAGGACCCAGGGGAACGGGAACACTGAAGCTTTCTTT. Its protein is CAIRTQGNGNTEAFF.

A remark on this clonotype: With a much larger clone just one base away, this may be a read error. This chain joins TRBV10-3 and TRBJ2-7, with 7 positions matching TRBD2. Trimming at V came to 2 bases and at J to 8 bases, leaving 12 bases not matched to a gene. This CDR3 has 15 amino acids. CDR1 and CDR2 from the germline V gene are ENHRY and SYGVKD. The CDR3 is CAISEASGGYSKQYF. DNA of the CDR3: TGTGCCATCAGTGAGGCTAGCGGCGGTTACTCGAAGCAGTACTTC.

The V and J genes are TRBV9 and TRBJ1-2; weak D call: TRBD1 (5 bases). Germline V gene sequence: CDR1 SGDLS, CDR2 YYNGEE. V shed 0 bases and J shed 7 bases, with 16 bases lying between them. The CDR3 has 15 residues. The chain's CDR3 is CASSVDRKSMGGYTF. CDR3 DNA sequence: TGTGCCAGCAGCGTAGACAGGAAGTCCATGGGTGGCTACACCTTC.

This clonotype was seen only once. The J gene is TRBJ2-3, the V gene TRBV7-9; 13 positions agree with TRBD2. Trimming cost V 2 bases and J 6 bases; bases outside gene matches: 8. The CDR3 covers 17 residues. Germline V CDR1 and CDR2: SEHNR, FQNEAQ (reference sequence). This CDR3 reads CASSLKFGLAGADTQYF. The CDR3 nucleotides are TGTGCCAGCAGCTTAAAGTTTGGACTAGCGGGAGCTGATACGCAGTATTTT.

The rearrangement uses TRBV7-2 and TRBJ2-7, with 11 bases that match TRBD2. The CDR3 is made up of 18 amino acids. Looked up from germline, CDR1 is SGHTA and CDR2 is FQGNSA. V shed 2 bases, J shed 4 bases, and the junction held 13 bases outside the gene matches. The CDR3 DNA follows: TGTGCCAGCAGCTTATTCTTGACCGGGACTAGCGGAAATTACGAGCAGTACTTC. This gives the protein CASSLFLTGTSGNYEQYF. Full variable domain (remainder filled in from reference TRBV7-2 and TRBJ2-7): GAGVSQSPSNKVTEKGKDVELRCDPISGHTALYWYRQSLGQGLEFLIYFQGNSAPDKSGLPSDRFSAERTGGSVSTLTIQRTQQEDSAVYLCASSLFLTGTSGNYEQYFGPGTRLTVT.

The chain has TRBV4-2 and TRBJ2-3, with D perhaps matching TRBD2 (6 bases). Germline V gene sequence: CDR1 LGHNA, CDR2 YNFKEQ. This CDR3 spans 17 amino acids. The V end lost 0 bases, the J end lost 6 bases, and 19 bases lay between the germline ends. CDR3 in DNA: TGTGCCAGCAGCCAAGAGAGTGCGGGACTCGTAACCGATACGCAGTATTTT. Its translation: CASSQESAGLVTDTQYF.

The genes are TRBV13 and TRBJ1-6, with 12 bases aligning to TRBD1. In germline, CDR1 is PRHDT, CDR2 FYEKMQ (reference sequence). The V gene end was trimmed by 4 bases and the J gene end by 14 bases; junction bases not matched to a gene: 9. CDR3 size: 15 residues. This CDR3 is CASSSGDRGQSALHF. CDR3 nucleotide sequence: TGTGCCAGCAGCTCAGGGGACAGGGGGCAGTCGGCCCTCCACTTT. The variable domain in full, completed from reference TRBV13 and TRBJ1-6, reads AAGVIQSPRHLIKEKRETATLKCYPIPRHDTVYWYQQGPGQDPQFLISFYEKMQSDKGSIPDRFSAQQFSDYHSELNMSSLELGDSALYFCASSSGDRGQSALHFGNGTRLTVT.

V gene TRBV6-2 or TRBV6-3 combines with J gene TRBJ2-5; perhaps TRBD2 as D (6 bases). Germline V gene sequence: CDR1 MNHEY, CDR2 SVGEGT. This CDR3 region has 15 residues. Trimming removed 4 bases at V and 7 bases at J, with 19 bases between. CDR3 protein: CASSSEGEEGVTQYF. CDR3 sequence (DNA): TGTGCCAGCAGTTCTGAGGGAGAGGAGGGAGTGACCCAGTACTTC.

This clonotype was counted between two and nine times. The CDR3 sequence is CASAPDGNDEQFF. DNA of the CDR3: TGTGCCAGTGCCCCCGACGGGAATGACGAGCAGTTCTTC. The chain uses TRBV10-3 and TRBJ2-1; D is perhaps TRBD2 (5 bases). The CDR3 runs 13 residues. From germline, CDR1 is ENHRY and CDR2 SYGVKD. The germline V and J ends were trimmed by 10 bases and 10 bases, with 20 bases remaining between them.

The V gene is TRBV30, the J gene TRBJ2-2, with a weak D call TRBD2 (6 bases). There are 15 residues in the CDR3. The V gene lost 4 bases and the J gene lost 2 bases, with 14 bases spanning the gap. Germline lookup yields CDR1 GTSNPN and CDR2 SVGIG (reference sequence). The CDR3 sequence is CAWTAGQGNTGELFF. CDR3 DNA sequence: TGTGCCTGGACCGCGGGGCAGGGTAACACCGGGGAGCTGTTTTTT.

As for this clonotype: This may come from a read error, since a much larger clone is one base off. The chain couples TRBV9 to TRBJ2-3; maybe TRBD2 (5 bases). The CDR3 contains 16 residues. Germline V lookup: CDR1 SGDLS, CDR2 YYNGEE. The CDR3 nucleotides read TGTGCCTGCAGCGTAGGCCTAGCTTCTCGCACAGATACGCAGTATTTT. It encodes CACSVGLASRTDTQYF.

This clonotype was seen a handful of times. The chain uses TRBV20-1 and TRBJ2-7; 9 nucleotides match TRBD2. CDR1 is DFQATT and CDR2 is SNEGSKA in the germline V gene (reference sequence). V was pared by 2 bases and J by 2 bases, with 7 bases of the junction left unmatched. This CDR3 comprises 15 residues. CDR3 loop: CSARMVAGVPYEQYF. CDR3 nucleotide sequence: TGCAGTGCTAGAATGGTAGCGGGAGTTCCCTACGAGCAGTACTTC.

This chain joins TRBV5-6 and TRBJ2-1, with no clear D. The CDR3 consists of 14 residues. V was clipped by 4 bases and J by 3 bases, with 11 bases between them. Germline V lookup: CDR1 SGHDT, CDR2 YYEEEE. In DNA form, the CDR3 reads TGTGCCAGCAGCCTCACTGAAATCTACAATGAGCAGTTCTTC. Translated, it gives CASSLTEIYNEQFF.

Only a few counts were recorded for this clonotype. This chain uses TRBV9 with TRBJ2-4; 8 bases align to TRBD1. The DNA matches TRBJ2-7 better at its end, which makes the J call doubtful. CDR3 length: 14 amino acids. Per the germline V gene, CDR1 is SGDLS and CDR2 is YYNGEE. CDR3 region: CASSVSLDRGEQYF. The CDR3 nucleotides read TGTGCCAGCAGCGTCTCCCTCGACAGGGGCGAGCAGTACTTC.